This is a list of T cell receptor beta chains from one sample in a study of shared clonotypes between healthy human individuals. TCRdb's table, derived via immunoSEQ multiplex PCR, lists solely in-frame clones and lacks some. The table shows approximately 1.5 million clones, with roughly 98% occurring only once. The source material was naive CD4+ T cells sorted from blood. The receptors shown here come from a man aged 30-40 years in good health. Each CDR3 is given with its conserved first and last residue. Each record gives: D gene, J gene, V gene, clone size, CDR3 DNA, CDR3 protein. D genes are given only for firm matches. Part of the rows lack a size; the others show once, few, many or a class for expanded clones.

d_gene: .
j_gene: TRBJ2-3
v_gene: TRBV11-3
abundance: .
CDR3nt: TGTGCCAGCAGCGCAGGGGATACGCAGTATTTT
CDR3aa: CASSAGDTQYF

d_gene: .
j_gene: TRBJ2-7
v_gene: TRBV28
abundance: once
CDR3nt: TGTGCCAGCAGCTCAACTACCTGGGGATTCGAGCAGTACTTC
CDR3aa: CASSSTTWGFEQYF

d_gene: TRBD2
j_gene: TRBJ2-5
v_gene: TRBV2
abundance: .
CDR3nt: TGTGCCAGCTCAATGACTAGCGGGGAGACCCAGTACTTC
CDR3aa: CASSMTSGETQYF

d_gene: .
j_gene: TRBJ2-3
v_gene: TRBV7-9
abundance: .
CDR3nt: TGTGCCAGCAGCGTAGCGGCCTCGAGCACAGATACGCAGTATTTT
CDR3aa: CASSVAASSTDTQYF

d_gene: TRBD2
j_gene: TRBJ2-3
v_gene: TRBV13
abundance: .
CDR3nt: TGTGCCAGCAGCTCACCCTCCGGGAGGGGCGGGAGGGTCACAGATACGCAGTATTTT
CDR3aa: CASSSPSGRGGRVTDTQYF

d_gene: .
j_gene: TRBJ1-1
v_gene: TRBV30
abundance: once
CDR3nt: TGTGCCTGGAGTCGCAGCAGGGGCGACATGAACACTGAAGCTTTCTTT
CDR3aa: CAWSRSRGDMNTEAFF

d_gene: TRBD2
j_gene: TRBJ2-7
v_gene: TRBV5-4
abundance: .
CDR3nt: TGTGCCAGCAGCTTAGACGGACTAGCGGGAAACGAGCAGTACTTC
CDR3aa: CASSLDGLAGNEQYF

d_gene: TRBD1
j_gene: TRBJ1-2
v_gene: TRBV28
abundance: .
CDR3nt: TGTGCCAGCAGTATCCAGACAGGGGTGTATGGCTACACCTTC
CDR3aa: CASSIQTGVYGYTF

d_gene: TRBD2
j_gene: TRBJ2-5
v_gene: TRBV11-2
abundance: .
CDR3nt: TGTGCCAGCAGCTTCTACCGGACTAGCGGTCAAGAGACCCAGTACTTC
CDR3aa: CASSFYRTSGQETQYF

d_gene: .
j_gene: TRBJ2-1
v_gene: TRBV29-1
abundance: .
CDR3nt: TGCAGCGTCCGTACGGGGTCAAACAATGAGCAGTTCTTC
CDR3aa: CSVRTGSNNEQFF

d_gene: .
j_gene: TRBJ1-1
v_gene: TRBV18
abundance: .
CDR3nt: TGTGCCAGCTCACCAGTGCAGGCTCGCGCCGCTTTCTTT
CDR3aa: CASSPVQARAAFF

d_gene: .
j_gene: TRBJ2-7
v_gene: TRBV18
abundance: .
CDR3nt: TGTGCCAGCTCACCACCGGGCCACTACGAGCAGTACTTC
CDR3aa: CASSPPGHYEQYF

d_gene: .
j_gene: TRBJ1-5
v_gene: TRBV7-2
abundance: .
CDR3nt: TGTGCCAGCAGCTTAAATAGCAATCAGCCCCAGCATTTT
CDR3aa: CASSLNSNQPQHF

d_gene: .
j_gene: TRBJ2-5
v_gene: TRBV7-2
abundance: .
CDR3nt: TGTGCCAGCAGTTTCTCCCAAGAGACCCAGTACTTC
CDR3aa: CASSFSQETQYF

d_gene: TRBD2
j_gene: TRBJ2-7
v_gene: TRBV28
abundance: .
CDR3nt: TGTGCCAGCAGTCCTACTAGCGGGAGGGCCTACGAGCAGTACTTC
CDR3aa: CASSPTSGRAYEQYF

d_gene: TRBD1
j_gene: TRBJ1-1
v_gene: TRBV28
abundance: once
CDR3nt: TGTGCCAGCAGGTCAGGGGGGCTGAACACTGAAGCTTTCTTT
CDR3aa: CASRSGGLNTEAFF

d_gene: .
j_gene: TRBJ2-5
v_gene: TRBV4-1
abundance: .
CDR3nt: TGCGCCAGCAGCCAAGACAGGATAAGCCCCATGGCAGAGACCCAGTACTTC
CDR3aa: CASSQDRISPMAETQYF

d_gene: .
j_gene: TRBJ2-3
v_gene: TRBV2
abundance: once
CDR3nt: TGTGCCAGCAGTCGGCACACAGATACGCAGTATTTT
CDR3aa: CASSRHTDTQYF

d_gene: .
j_gene: TRBJ1-4
v_gene: TRBV4-2
abundance: .
CDR3nt: TGTGCCAGCAGCCGCCGACACCTTAATGAAAAACTGTTTTTT
CDR3aa: CASSRRHLNEKLFF

d_gene: TRBD1
j_gene: TRBJ1-2
v_gene: TRBV5-1
abundance: .
CDR3nt: TGCGCCAGCAGCCTCCGGACAGGGGATGGCTACACCTTC
CDR3aa: CASSLRTGDGYTF

d_gene: TRBD1
j_gene: TRBJ2-2
v_gene: TRBV9
abundance: .
CDR3nt: TGTGCCAGCAGCACCGGGACAGGGGCCTGGGGGGAGCTGTTTTTT
CDR3aa: CASSTGTGAWGELFF

d_gene: TRBD1
j_gene: TRBJ2-7
v_gene: TRBV15
abundance: .
CDR3nt: TGTGCCACCAGCAGAGCTACCGGGACAGGCTCCTACGAGCAGTACTTC
CDR3aa: CATSRATGTGSYEQYF

d_gene: .
j_gene: TRBJ2-1
v_gene: TRBV7-9
abundance: .
CDR3nt: TGTGCCAGCAGTCCCCTCGCTTCAATTAATGAGCAGTTCTTC
CDR3aa: CASSPLASINEQFF

d_gene: .
j_gene: TRBJ2-6
v_gene: TRBV28
abundance: .
CDR3nt: TGTGCCAGCAGCCCGGTCACTGGGGCCAACGTCCTGACTTTC
CDR3aa: CASSPVTGANVLTF

d_gene: TRBD2
j_gene: TRBJ2-3
v_gene: TRBV5-8
abundance: once
CDR3nt: TGTGCCAGCAGCTTGGCCAATCTAGCGGGAGGCACTAGCACAGATACGCAGTATTTT
CDR3aa: CASSLANLAGGTSTDTQYF

d_gene: .
j_gene: TRBJ2-2
v_gene: TRBV5-1
abundance: .
CDR3nt: TGCGCCAGCAGCCGGGGGACGGCTAACACCGGGGAGCTGTTTTTT
CDR3aa: CASSRGTANTGELFF

d_gene: .
j_gene: TRBJ1-2
v_gene: TRBV10-3
abundance: .
CDR3nt: TGTGCCACGTGGACAGCTCGCGTTTTATATGGCTACACCTTC
CDR3aa: CATWTARVLYGYTF

d_gene: .
j_gene: TRBJ2-7
v_gene: TRBV7-8
abundance: .
CDR3nt: TGTGCCAGCAGCTTAGCATTAAACTACGAGCAGTACTTC
CDR3aa: CASSLALNYEQYF

d_gene: TRBD1
j_gene: TRBJ1-5
v_gene: TRBV10-2
abundance: .
CDR3nt: TGCGCCAGCAGCGACAGGGTTGGACAGCCCCAGCATTTT
CDR3aa: CASSDRVGQPQHF

d_gene: TRBD2
j_gene: TRBJ2-3
v_gene: TRBV15
abundance: .
CDR3nt: TGTGCCACCAGCAGAGGGGAGGGGAGAACAGATACGCAGTATTTT
CDR3aa: CATSRGEGRTDTQYF

d_gene: .
j_gene: TRBJ2-1
v_gene: TRBV7-2
abundance: .
CDR3nt: TGTGCCAGCAGCATAGCGGTTAGCTCCTACAATGAGCAGTTCTTC
CDR3aa: CASSIAVSSYNEQFF

d_gene: .
j_gene: TRBJ1-1
v_gene: TRBV4-2
abundance: .
CDR3nt: TGTGCCAGCAGCCCCTTTACAGGGAGTAACACTGAAGCTTTCTTT
CDR3aa: CASSPFTGSNTEAFF

d_gene: .
j_gene: TRBJ1-3
v_gene: TRBV5-4
abundance: .
CDR3nt: TGTGCCAGCACCTCGGACCTCTCTGGAAACACCATATATTTT
CDR3aa: CASTSDLSGNTIYF

d_gene: .
j_gene: TRBJ2-3
v_gene: TRBV10-3
abundance: .
CDR3nt: TGTGCCATCAGTGAGTCGCCACCGTGGGGGGTTAACACAGATACGCAGTATTTT
CDR3aa: CAISESPPWGVNTDTQYF

d_gene: TRBD1
j_gene: TRBJ2-1
v_gene: TRBV28
abundance: .
CDR3nt: TGTGCCAGCAGACTCCTGGGACAGGGGCTCTATGAGCAGTTCTTC
CDR3aa: CASRLLGQGLYEQFF